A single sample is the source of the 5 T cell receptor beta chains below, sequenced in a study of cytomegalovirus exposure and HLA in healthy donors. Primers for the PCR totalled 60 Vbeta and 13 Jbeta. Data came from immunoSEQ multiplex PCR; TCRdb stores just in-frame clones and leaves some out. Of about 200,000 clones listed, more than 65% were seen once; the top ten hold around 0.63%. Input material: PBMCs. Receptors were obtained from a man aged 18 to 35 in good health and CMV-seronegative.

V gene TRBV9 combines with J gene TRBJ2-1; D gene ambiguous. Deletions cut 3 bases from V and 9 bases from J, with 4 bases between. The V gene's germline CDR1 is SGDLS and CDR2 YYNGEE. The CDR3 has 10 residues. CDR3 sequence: CASSGPEQFF. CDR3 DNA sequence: TGTGCCAGCAGCGGGCCTGAGCAGTTCTTC.

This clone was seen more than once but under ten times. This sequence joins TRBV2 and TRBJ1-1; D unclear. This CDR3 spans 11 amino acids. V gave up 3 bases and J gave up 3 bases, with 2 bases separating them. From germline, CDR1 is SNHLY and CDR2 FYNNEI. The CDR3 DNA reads TGTGCCAGCAGTGACTACACTGAAGCTTTCTTT. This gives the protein CASSDYTEAFF.

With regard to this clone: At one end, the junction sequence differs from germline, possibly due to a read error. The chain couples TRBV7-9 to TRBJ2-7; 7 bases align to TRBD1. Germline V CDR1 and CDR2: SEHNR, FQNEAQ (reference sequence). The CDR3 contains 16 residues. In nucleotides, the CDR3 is TGTTCCAGCAGCTCAGGCGACAGGGATGGCCGTTACGAGCAGTACTTC. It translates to CSSSSGDRDGRYEQYF.

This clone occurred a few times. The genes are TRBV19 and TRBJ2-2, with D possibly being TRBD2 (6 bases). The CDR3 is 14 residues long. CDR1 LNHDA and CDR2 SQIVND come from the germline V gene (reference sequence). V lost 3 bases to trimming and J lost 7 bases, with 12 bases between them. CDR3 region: CASSMTLGSGELFF. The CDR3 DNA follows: TGTGCCAGTAGTATGACTCTCGGGAGCGGGGAGCTGTTTTTT.

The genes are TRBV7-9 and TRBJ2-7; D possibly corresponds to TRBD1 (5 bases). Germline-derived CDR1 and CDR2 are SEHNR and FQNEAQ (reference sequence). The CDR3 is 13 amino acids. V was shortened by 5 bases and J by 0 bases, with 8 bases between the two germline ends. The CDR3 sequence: CASSLDSSYEQYF. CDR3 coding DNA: TGTGCCAGCAGCCTAGACAGCTCCTACGAGCAGTACTTC.